This record concerns one T cell receptor (beta chain) sequence. Its binding antigen is unknown. Qualities for individual bases were not recorded, and no much larger clone is one base off. This entry is derived from a study of Ad26.COV2.S vaccination and SARS-CoV-2 variants (dated by TCRdb to the early 2020s). About the full investigation: Donors in the vaccine arm were drawn from COV1001, a phase I-IIa trial of Ad26.COV2.S in healthy adults that was multicentre, randomized, double-blind and placebo-controlled. Dosing of Ad26.COV2.S was intramuscular, at either 5x10^10 or 1x10^11 viral particles, delivered as one shot or as two shots spaced 56 days apart. Sequencing of the TCRbeta repertoire served to evaluate the specificity and breadth of SARS-CoV-2-reactive T cell receptors following Ad26.COV2.S vaccination. The TCR-sequenced set comprised roughly 30 samples: some 19 Ad26.COV2.S vaccine recipients, 5 placebo recipients and 8 SARS-CoV-2 convalescent individuals. Trial participants were randomized into five groups of five, in which low-dose or high-dose Ad26.COV2.S was given once or twice, or placebo was given on both occasions. Investigators remained blinded to trial group allocation during experiments and outcome assessment. Overall study results and their limits: According to the authors, total T cell responses may have been underestimated by the TCR breadth and depth analyses. After vaccination, spike-specific CD8+ and CD4+ T cell responses were reported to show substantial breadth. Comparing responses between vaccine doses or regimens was not something the study was powered to do. Higher spike-specific TCR breadth was observed in Ad26.COV2.S recipients than in placebo recipients (P = 0.0014). Comparable non-spike TCR breadth was observed between vaccine and placebo recipients, consistent with only spike being contained in the vaccine.

The immunoSEQ Assay was used to sequence TCRbeta CDR3 regions. After extraction, genomic DNA underwent amplification by bias-controlled multiplex PCR, followed by high-throughput sequencing. In the authors' own workflow: Collapsing and filtering of sequences were performed to quantify the absolute abundance of each unique TCRbeta CDR3 region. T cell fraction was estimated by normalizing TCRbeta template counts to usable DNA, with usable DNA measured through amplification of reference genes found in all nucleated cells. Repertoire TCRs were annotated as SARS-CoV-2-specific by exact matching of V gene, CDR3 amino acid sequence and J gene to a known reactive TCR set. The reference SARS-CoV-2 TCR set was derived from MIRA and filtered for enrichment in COVID-19-positive ImmuneCODE repertoires, a step that removed public or cross-reactive TCRs. Using the MIRA antigens, annotated TCRs were further analysed by specific ORF or by position within an ORF. Breadth was defined as the number of annotated unique rearrangements divided by the total number of unique productive rearrangements, and depth was defined as the summed frequency of the annotated unique rearrangements. Two-sided Wilcoxon rank-sum tests were used to compare TCR breadth between groups. TCRdb obtained this table from immuneACCESS and retained in-frame rearrangements with V and J assigned. These tables miss some clones; where compared with another copy, unresolved V genes account for less than half of the shortfall, and the remainder is unexplained. Clone size and the V and J calls come from that table; the DNA yielded D and trimming. A total of some 500,000 clones appear in this sample, roughly 87% of them only once. The ten top clones hold approximately 2.5% of the sample.

Inclusive of the bounding cysteine and phenylalanine, the CDR3 is 17 residues long. The only DNA kept is the CDR3, 51 bases in frame from the first base. Taken from the germline V gene, the CDR1 and CDR2 loops are SGDLS and YYNGEE. The V end gives up 0 bases and the J end 0 bases, leaving 6 bases in the junction not matched to a gene. The meaning of the sample's treatment or condition label: roughly 20 received Ad26.COV2.S at low or high dose, single or two shots; 5 received placebo; per-sample allocation not given. Repertoires of vaccine and placebo recipients were sequenced from samples collected on day 63 after the first injection. Cohort 1b enrolled roughly 25 adults aged 18-55 years at a single site in Boston, USA, between 29 July and 7 August 2020. Ad26.COV2.S was a replication-incompetent adenovirus type 26 vector that expressed a prefusion-stabilized SARS-CoV-2 spike protein derived from the original Wuhan strain.

The chain joins TRBV9 to TRBJ2-1, and 7 junction bases match TRBD2. This TCR was sampled from a person between 18 and 65 years old who received the Ad26.COV2.S COVID-19 vaccine or a placebo. The specimen was peripheral blood, collected in a trial of Ad26.COV2.S vaccine versus placebo. The CDR3 in this case is CASSVDAGGSSYNEQFF. The DNA sequence is given as TGTGCCAGCAGCGTAGATGCCGGCGGGAGCTCCTACAATGAGCAGTTCTTC.